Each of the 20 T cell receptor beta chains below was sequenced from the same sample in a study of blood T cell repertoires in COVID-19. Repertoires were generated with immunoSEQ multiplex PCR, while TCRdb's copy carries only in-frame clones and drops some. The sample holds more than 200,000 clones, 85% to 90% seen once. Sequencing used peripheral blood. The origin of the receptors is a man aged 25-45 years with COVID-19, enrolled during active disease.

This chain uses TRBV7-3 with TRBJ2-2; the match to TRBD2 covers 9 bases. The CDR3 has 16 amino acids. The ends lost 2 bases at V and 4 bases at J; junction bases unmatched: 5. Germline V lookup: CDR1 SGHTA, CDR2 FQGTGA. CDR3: CASSLGAGGLTGELFF. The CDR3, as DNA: TGTGCCAGCAGCTTAGGAGCGGGAGGCCTCACCGGGGAGCTGTTTTTT.

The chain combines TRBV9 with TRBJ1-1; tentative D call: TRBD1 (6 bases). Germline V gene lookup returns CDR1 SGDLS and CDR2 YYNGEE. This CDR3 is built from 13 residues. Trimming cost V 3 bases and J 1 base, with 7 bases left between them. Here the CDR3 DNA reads TGTGCCAGCAGCGGGACAGCGAACACTGAAGCTTTCTTT. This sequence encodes CASSGTANTEAFF.

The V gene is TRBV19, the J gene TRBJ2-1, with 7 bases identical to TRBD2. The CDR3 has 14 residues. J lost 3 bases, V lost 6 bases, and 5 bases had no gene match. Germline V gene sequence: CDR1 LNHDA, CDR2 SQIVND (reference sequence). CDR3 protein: CASRRAGIYNEQFF. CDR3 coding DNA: TGTGCCAGTAGAAGAGCGGGAATCTACAATGAGCAGTTCTTC.

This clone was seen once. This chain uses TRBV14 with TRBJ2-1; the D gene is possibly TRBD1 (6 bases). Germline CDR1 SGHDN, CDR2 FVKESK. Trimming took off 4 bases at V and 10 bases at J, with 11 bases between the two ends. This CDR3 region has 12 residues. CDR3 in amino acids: CASSPQGWEQFF. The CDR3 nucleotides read TGTGCCAGCAGCCCTCAGGGGTGGGAGCAGTTCTTC.

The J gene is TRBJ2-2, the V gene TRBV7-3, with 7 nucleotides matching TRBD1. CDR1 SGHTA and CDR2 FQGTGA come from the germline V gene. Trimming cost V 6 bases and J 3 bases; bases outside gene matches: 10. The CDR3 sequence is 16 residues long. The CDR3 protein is CASRPYLTGDTGELFF. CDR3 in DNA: TGTGCCAGCAGACCTTACCTTACAGGGGACACCGGGGAGCTGTTTTTT.

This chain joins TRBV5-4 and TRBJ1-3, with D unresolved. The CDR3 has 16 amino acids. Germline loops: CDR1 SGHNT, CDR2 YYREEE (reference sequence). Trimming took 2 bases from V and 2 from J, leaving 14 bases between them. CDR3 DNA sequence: TGTGCCAGCAGCTTCCCGGGGAGTAGTACTGGAAACACCATATATTTT. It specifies CASSFPGSSTGNTIYF.

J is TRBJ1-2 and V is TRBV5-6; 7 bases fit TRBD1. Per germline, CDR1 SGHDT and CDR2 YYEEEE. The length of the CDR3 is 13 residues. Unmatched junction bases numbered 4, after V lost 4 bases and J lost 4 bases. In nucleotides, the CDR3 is TGTGCCAGCAGCAACCCAGGGGGCTATGGCTACACCTTC. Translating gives CASSNPGGYGYTF. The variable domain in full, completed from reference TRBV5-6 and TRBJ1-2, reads DAGVTQSPTHLIKTRGQQVTLRCSPKSGHDTVSWYQQALGQGPQFIFQYYEEEERQRGNFPDRFSGHQFPNYSSELNVNALLLGDSALYLCASSNPGGYGYTFGSGTRLTVV.

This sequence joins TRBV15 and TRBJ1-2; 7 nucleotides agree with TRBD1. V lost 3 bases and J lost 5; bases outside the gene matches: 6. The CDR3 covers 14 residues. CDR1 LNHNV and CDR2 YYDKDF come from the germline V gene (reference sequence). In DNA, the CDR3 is TGTGCCACCAGCAGCGGACAGGCAGAATATGGCTACACCTTC. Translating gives CATSSGQAEYGYTF.

The DNA of the CDR3 is TGTGCCAGCAGTTATAGTATGGGACAGGGGGTCAATGAGCAGTTCTTC. This gives the protein CASSYSMGQGVNEQFF. The chain has TRBV6-5 and TRBJ2-1; the match to TRBD1 covers 11 bases. Germline values: CDR1 MNHEY, CDR2 SVGAGI. This CDR3 has 16 amino acids. J lost 6 bases, V lost 3 bases, and 7 bases had no gene match.

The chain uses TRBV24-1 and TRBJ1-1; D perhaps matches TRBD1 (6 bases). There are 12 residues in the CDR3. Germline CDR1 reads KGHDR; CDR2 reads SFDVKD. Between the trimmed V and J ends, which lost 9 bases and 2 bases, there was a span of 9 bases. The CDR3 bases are TGTGCCACCCGAGGGGGTAACACTGAAGCTTTCTTT. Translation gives CATRGGNTEAFF.

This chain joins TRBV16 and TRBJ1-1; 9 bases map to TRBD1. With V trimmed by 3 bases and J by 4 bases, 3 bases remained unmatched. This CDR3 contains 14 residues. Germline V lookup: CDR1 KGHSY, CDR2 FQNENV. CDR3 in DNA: TGTGCCAGCAGCCACTCGACAGGGGGCACTGAAGCTTTCTTT. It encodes CASSHSTGGTEAFF.

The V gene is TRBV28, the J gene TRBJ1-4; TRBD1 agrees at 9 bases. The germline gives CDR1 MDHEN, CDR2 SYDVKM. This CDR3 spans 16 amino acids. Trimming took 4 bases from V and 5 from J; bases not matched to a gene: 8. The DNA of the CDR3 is TGTGCCAGCAGTTCTCTTCGGGACAGGGAGAATGAAAAACTGTTTTTT. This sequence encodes CASSSLRDRENEKLFF.

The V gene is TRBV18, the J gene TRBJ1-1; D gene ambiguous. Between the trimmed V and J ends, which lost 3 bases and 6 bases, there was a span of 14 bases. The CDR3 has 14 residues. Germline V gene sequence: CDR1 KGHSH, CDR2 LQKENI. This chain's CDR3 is CASSPPTRVPEAFF. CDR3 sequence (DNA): TGTGCCAGCTCACCCCCAACGAGGGTCCCTGAAGCTTTCTTT. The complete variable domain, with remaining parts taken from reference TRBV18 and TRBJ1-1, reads NAGVMQNPRHLVRRRGQEARLRCSPMKGHSHVYWYRQLPEEGLKFMVYLQKENIIDESGMPKERFSAEFPKEGPSILRIQQVVRGDSAAYFCASSPPTRVPEAFFGQGTRLTVV.

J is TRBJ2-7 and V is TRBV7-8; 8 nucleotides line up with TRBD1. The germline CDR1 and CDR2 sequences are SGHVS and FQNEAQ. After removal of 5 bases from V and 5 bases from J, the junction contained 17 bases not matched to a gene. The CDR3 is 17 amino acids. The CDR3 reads CASSQLDRGPLLDEQYF. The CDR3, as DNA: TGTGCCAGCAGCCAGCTCGACAGGGGACCTCTCCTCGACGAGCAGTACTTC.

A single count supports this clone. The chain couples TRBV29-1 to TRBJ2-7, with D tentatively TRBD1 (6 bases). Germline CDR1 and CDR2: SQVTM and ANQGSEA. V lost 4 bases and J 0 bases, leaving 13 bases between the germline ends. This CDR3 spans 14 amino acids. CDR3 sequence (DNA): TGCAGCGTTGGGGGACAACGGAGCTCCTACGAGCAGTACTTC. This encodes CSVGGQRSSYEQYF.

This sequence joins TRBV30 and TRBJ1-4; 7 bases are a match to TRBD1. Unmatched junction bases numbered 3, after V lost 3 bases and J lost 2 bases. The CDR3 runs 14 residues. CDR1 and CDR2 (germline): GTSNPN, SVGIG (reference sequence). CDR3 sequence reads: CAWSEGATNEKLFF. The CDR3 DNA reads TGTGCCTGGAGCGAGGGGGCGACTAATGAAAAACTGTTTTTT.

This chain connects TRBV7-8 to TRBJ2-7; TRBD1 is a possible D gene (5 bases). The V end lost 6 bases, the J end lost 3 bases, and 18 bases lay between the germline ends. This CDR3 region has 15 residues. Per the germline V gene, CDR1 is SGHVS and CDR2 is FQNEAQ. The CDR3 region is CASREHQGPFYEQYF. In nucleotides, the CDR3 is TGTGCCAGCAGGGAGCACCAGGGCCCGTTCTACGAGCAGTACTTC.

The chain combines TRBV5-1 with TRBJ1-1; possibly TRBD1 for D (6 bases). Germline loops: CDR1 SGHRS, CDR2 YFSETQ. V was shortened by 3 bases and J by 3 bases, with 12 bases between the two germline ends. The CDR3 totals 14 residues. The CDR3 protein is CASSSSGGYTEAFF. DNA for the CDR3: TGCGCCAGCAGCTCAAGCGGGGGCTACACTGAAGCTTTCTTT.

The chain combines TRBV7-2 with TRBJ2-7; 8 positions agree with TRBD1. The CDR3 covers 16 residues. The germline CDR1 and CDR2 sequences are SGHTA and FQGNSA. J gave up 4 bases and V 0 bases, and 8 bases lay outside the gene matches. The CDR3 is CASSLAQDRVSYEQYF. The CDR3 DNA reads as TGTGCCAGCAGCTTAGCCCAGGACAGGGTTTCATACGAGCAGTACTTC.

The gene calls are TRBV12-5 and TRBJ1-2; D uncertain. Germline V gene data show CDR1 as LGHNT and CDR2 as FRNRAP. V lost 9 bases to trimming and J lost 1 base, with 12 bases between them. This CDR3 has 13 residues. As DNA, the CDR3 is TGTGCTAGCAGTAAATCCCTTAACTATGGCTACACCTTC. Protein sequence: CASSKSLNYGYTF. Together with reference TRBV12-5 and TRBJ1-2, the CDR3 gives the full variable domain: DARVTQTPRHKVTEMGQEVTMRCQPILGHNTVFWYRQTMMQGLELLAYFRNRAPLDDSGMPKDRFSAEMPDATLATLKIQPSEPRDSAVYFCASSKSLNYGYTFGSGTRLTVV.